These 20 T cell receptor beta chains came from one sample sequenced in a study of post-analysis software for immune sequencing data. Study-wide findings and caveats: Patients showed TRBV5-6, TRBV5-1 and TRBV20-1 among roughly five TRBV segments more frequent than in controls.

Their cognate antigens are unknown. Included in the TCR beta cDNA libraries were unique molecular identifiers. From the PCR reads, TCRdb called clonotypes with MiXCR, one entry per CDR3 protein. The data show hundreds of thousands of distinct CDR3 sequences, approximately 57% seen once. The sample consisted of blood. The receptor set was obtained from a girl aged 10 to 17 with multiple sclerosis.

This chain links TRBV12-3 or TRBV12-4 with TRBJ2-7, with D possibly being TRBD1 (6 bases). The ends were cut back, 1 base at V and 4 bases at J, with 20 bases in the middle. The CDR3 is 17 residues long. The chain's CDR3 is CASSLGPGQTIPYEQYF. The CDR3 DNA sequence: TGTGCCAGCAGTTTAGGGCCGGGACAAACGATCCCTTACGAGCAGTACTTC.

This clonotype has just one count. The chain is built from TRBV27 and TRBJ2-7; a weak D match, TRBD1 (6 bases). Germline CDR1 is MNHEY and CDR2 is SMNVEV (reference sequence). V was pared by 7 bases and J by 8 bases, with 12 bases between. The CDR3 runs to 11 residues. CDR3 protein: CASIRGYKQYF. The CDR3 nucleotides read TGTGCCAGCATCAGGGGATACAAGCAGTACTTC.

The gene calls are TRBV27 and TRBJ2-4; D is uncertain. The CDR3 loop spans 13 amino acids. Trimming cost V 0 bases and J 2 bases, with 2 bases left between them. Per the germline V gene, CDR1 is MNHEY and CDR2 is SMNVEV (reference sequence). CDR3 region: CASSLSSKNIQYF. In nucleotides, the CDR3 is TGTGCCAGCAGTTTATCGTCCAAAAACATTCAGTACTTC.

The gene calls are TRBV11-2 and TRBJ2-7, with TRBD2 identical over 10 bases. The length of the CDR3 is 14 residues. The germline V gene has CDR1 SGHAT and CDR2 FQNNGV. V lost 2 bases, J lost 4 bases, and 2 bases stayed unmatched. In DNA form, the CDR3 reads TGTGCCAGCAGCTTAAGCGGGAGGGGATACGAGCAGTACTTC. As protein: CASSLSGRGYEQYF.

This clonotype has just a few counts. The chain has TRBV4-1 and TRBJ2-5, with 15 positions matching TRBD2. The germline V gene has CDR1 MGHRA and CDR2 YSYEKL. Trimming at V came to 0 bases and at J to 5 bases, leaving 7 bases not matched to a gene. There are 18 residues in the CDR3. The CDR3 bases are TGCGCCAGCAGCCAAGAAGGACTAGCGGGGGGGGACCCTGAGACCCAGTACTTC. Translating gives CASSQEGLAGGDPETQYF.

The V and J genes are TRBV4-1 and TRBJ2-2; TRBD1 matches 11 bases. V lost 4 bases and J lost 7; bases outside the gene matches: 5. Germline values: CDR1 MGHRA, CDR2 YSYEKL. CDR3 length equals 15 residues. The CDR3 spells CASSPGQGAIGELFF. As DNA, the CDR3 is TGCGCCAGCAGCCCCGGACAGGGGGCAATCGGGGAGCTGTTTTTT.

The table lists this clonotype with a count of one. This sequence joins TRBV12-3 or TRBV12-4 and TRBJ1-6; TRBD1 aligns across 7 bases. The V and J ends lost 2 bases and 7 bases, in that order; junction bases with no gene match: 2. The CDR3 extends over 14 amino acids. Written as DNA, the CDR3 is TGTGCCAGCAGTTTATGGGACAGCAATTCACCCCTCCACTTT. Translating it yields CASSLWDSNSPLHF.

This clonotype appeared a few times. The gene calls are TRBV29-1 and TRBJ2-1; perhaps TRBD2 as D (5 bases). CDR1 SQVTM and CDR2 ANQGSEA come from the germline V gene. Trimming took 4 bases from V and 0 from J, leaving 13 bases between them. The CDR3 is 15 amino acids. This CDR3 reads CSVAAGSSSYNEQFF. CDR3 coding DNA: TGCAGCGTTGCGGCGGGTTCGAGCTCCTACAATGAGCAGTTCTTC.

This clonotype turned up a few times. The J gene is TRBJ1-2, the V gene TRBV4-2, with D perhaps matching TRBD1 (5 bases). V was cut by 0 bases and J by 4 bases, with 12 bases left in between. CDR1 and CDR2 from the germline V gene are LGHNA and YNFKEQ. This CDR3 contains 15 residues. CDR3 in amino acids: CASSQDPVGVYGYTF. CDR3 DNA sequence: TGTGCCAGCAGCCAAGATCCGGTAGGGGTCTATGGCTACACCTTC.

The CDR3 region has the DNA TGTGCCAGCTCACCATCGACTAGGGAGACCCAGTACTTC. Protein: CASSPSTRETQYF. The chain uses TRBV18 and TRBJ2-5; maybe TRBD2 (6 bases). CDR1 is KGHSH and CDR2 is LQKENI in the germline V gene. V lost 2 bases to trimming and J lost 5 bases, with 9 bases between them. CDR3 length equals 13 residues.

Worth noting for this clonotype: This sequence may be a read error, since a much larger clone differs from it by one base. The CDR3, as DNA: TGTGCCAGCAGCTTTAGCGGGAGCTCCTACAATGTGCAGTTCTTC. Amino acid sequence: CASSFSGSSYNVQFF. V usage is TRBV7-2 and J usage is TRBJ2-1; 9 positions match TRBD2. This CDR3 is built from 15 residues. In germline, CDR1 is SGHTA, CDR2 FQGNSA.

The chain links TRBV29-1 to TRBJ2-7; 9 bases agree with TRBD1. V gave up 4 bases and J gave up 0 bases; unmatched junction bases: 4. Germline CDR1 reads SQVTM; CDR2 reads ANQGSEA. The CDR3 has 14 residues. CDR3 DNA sequence: TGCAGCGTTGTTGGGACAGGGACCTCCTACGAGCAGTACTTC. Translation gives CSVVGTGTSYEQYF.

The chain is built from TRBV5-1 and TRBJ2-7; D perhaps matches TRBD2 (6 bases). The CDR3 runs to 15 residues. Germline V gene sequence: CDR1 SGHRS, CDR2 YFSETQ. Trimming left V 1 base short and J 1 base short, with 12 bases between. This chain's CDR3 is CASSLTLAESYEQYF. Here the CDR3 DNA reads TGCGCCAGCAGCTTGACCTTAGCGGAGTCCTACGAGCAGTACTTC. Full variable domain (remainder filled in from reference TRBV5-1 and TRBJ2-7): KAGVTQTPRYLIKTRGQQVTLSCSPISGHRSVSWYQQTPGQGLQFLFEYFSETQRNKGNFPGRFSGRQFSNSRSEMNVSTLELGDSALYLCASSLTLAESYEQYFGPGTRLTVT.

This clonotype has a handful of counts. This chain connects TRBV7-2 to TRBJ2-3, with 9 bases aligning to TRBD1. With V trimmed by 8 bases and J by 5 bases, 17 bases remained unmatched. In germline, CDR1 is SGHTA, CDR2 FQGNSA. This CDR3 region has 17 residues. CDR3: CASVYSSPQGARDTQYF. CDR3 bases: TGTGCCAGCGTATACTCCTCGCCACAGGGGGCGAGAGATACGCAGTATTTT.

The chain carries TRBV5-1 and TRBJ2-3, with D tentatively TRBD1 (5 bases). The CDR3 sequence is 15 residues long. Per germline, CDR1 SGHRS and CDR2 YFSETQ. The V end was cut by 5 bases, the J end by 3 bases, with 16 bases between. The CDR3 DNA sequence: TGCGCCAGCAGAGCTCTCGCAGGGCTTACAGATACGCAGTATTTT. It translates to CASRALAGLTDTQYF.

This clonotype was counted between two and nine times. V usage is TRBV5-1 and J usage is TRBJ2-7; tentatively, D is TRBD1 (6 bases). V shed 1 base and J shed 2 bases, with 13 bases lying between them. Germline CDR1 and CDR2: SGHRS and YFSETQ. The CDR3 has 15 residues. CDR3 sequence reads: CASSLSWTAPYEQYF. The CDR3 DNA follows: TGCGCCAGCAGCTTGAGTTGGACAGCTCCCTACGAGCAGTACTTC.

The chain carries TRBV28 and TRBJ1-1; the D gene is possibly TRBD1 (5 bases). The CDR3 sequence is 15 residues long. Germline V gives CDR1 MDHEN, CDR2 SYDVKM. V shed 2 bases and J shed 4 bases, with 14 bases lying between them. CDR3 region: CASSLAQGRSTEAFF. CDR3 sequence (DNA): TGTGCCAGCAGTTTAGCGCAGGGAAGGAGCACTGAAGCTTTCTTT.

This clonotype was detected only once. This sequence joins TRBV6-6 and TRBJ2-5; D possibly corresponds to TRBD1 (6 bases). Germline V gene sequence: CDR1 MNHNY, CDR2 SVGAGI (reference sequence). CDR3 length equals 13 residues. V lost 2 bases, J lost 2 bases, and 6 bases lay in between. CDR3 bases: TGTGCCAGCAGTTACGACAGGCAAGAGACCCAGTACTTC. Its protein product is CASSYDRQETQYF.

This clonotype was recorded a few times. This chain uses TRBV7-9 with TRBJ1-1; 7 nucleotides line up with TRBD1. This CDR3 contains 14 residues. CDR1 and CDR2 from the germline V gene are SEHNR and FQNEAQ (reference sequence). Losses at the gene ends were 1 base for V and 3 bases for J; bases not matched to a gene: 2. The CDR3 protein is CASSLGQGDTEAFF. CDR3 DNA sequence: TGTGCCAGCAGCTTAGGGCAGGGGGACACTGAAGCTTTCTTT.

This clonotype was counted ten times or more. The chain uses TRBV5-1 and TRBJ2-4; 7 bases map to TRBD1. The V gene's germline CDR1 is SGHRS and CDR2 YFSETQ. This CDR3 comprises 13 residues. The V gene end was trimmed by 3 bases and the J gene end by 9 bases; junction bases not matched to a gene: 6. The CDR3 DNA sequence: TGCGCCAGCAGCTCCGGACAGGTTGCCATTCAGTACTTC. Its translation is CASSSGQVAIQYF.